Shown below are 15 T cell receptor beta chains from a single sample sequenced in a study of OX40 agonist ivuxolimab in advanced cancers. Using immunoSEQ multiplex PCR, the repertoire was profiled, and TCRdb retains in-frame clones only, with some absent. The sample consists of almost 70,000 clones, about 90% of them appearing once. The source was CD4+ or CD8+ T cells sorted from blood, collected in a trial of the OX40 agonist ivuxolimab. These receptors were collected from an adult with an advanced solid tumor such as melanoma, head and neck, liver or kidney cancer.

The rearrangement joins TRBV11-3 to TRBJ1-4; D gene uncertain. Trimming removed 1 base at V and 15 bases at J, with 15 bases between. The length of the CDR3 is 13 residues. Per germline, CDR1 SGHNT and CDR2 YENEEA. The CDR3 DNA reads as TGTGCCAGCAGCTTAGGGCAACTCGCGAGGGTGTTTTTT. The encoded protein is CASSLGQLARVFF.

With respect to this clone: At one of its ends the junction is not consistent with the germline gene, which may arise from a read error. The chain is built from TRBV29-1 and TRBJ2-5; 11 positions agree with TRBD1. The CDR3 is made up of 15 amino acids. Germline lookup yields CDR1 SQVTM and CDR2 ANQGSEA. CDR3: CSVGTDRGRQGTQYF. CDR3 sequence (DNA): TGCAGCGTTGGGACGGACAGGGGGCGCCAAGGGACCCAGTACTTC.

This clone has just a few counts. The V gene is TRBV19, the J gene TRBJ1-5; D gene unclear. CDR1 and CDR2 (germline): LNHDA, SQIVND (reference sequence). The CDR3 is 14 residues long. Trimming left V 6 bases short and J 7 bases short, with 16 bases between. The CDR3 here is CASRGGESGQPQHF. In nucleotides, the CDR3 is TGTGCCAGTAGGGGCGGGGAATCCGGCCAGCCCCAGCATTTT.

The chain links TRBV9 to TRBJ2-1; TRBD1 or TRBD2 may be the D gene (5 bases each). CDR3 size: 13 residues. Germline CDR1 and CDR2: SGDLS and YYNGEE. Between the trimmed V and J ends, which lost 0 bases and 9 bases, there was a span of 10 bases. The CDR3 is CASSVAPGTEQFF. CDR3 nucleotide sequence: TGTGCCAGCAGCGTAGCGCCAGGGACTGAGCAGTTCTTC.

The chain combines TRBV11-2 with TRBJ2-7, with D perhaps TRBD1 (5 bases). Germline V gene data show CDR1 as SGHAT and CDR2 as FQNNGV. The CDR3 length is 15 residues. V was cut by 1 base and J by 2 bases, with 12 bases left in between. CDR3 nucleotide sequence: TGTGCCAGCAGCTTAGCAGTAGGGGAAACCTACGAGCAGTACTTC. It encodes CASSLAVGETYEQYF.

This chain connects TRBV11-2 to TRBJ2-3; 7 bases align to TRBD1. CDR1 is SGHAT, CDR2 FQNNGV, per germline. After removal of 1 base from V and 1 base from J, the junction contained 5 bases not matched to a gene. This CDR3 comprises 16 residues. CDR3 protein: CASSLGKGAGTDTQYF. DNA for the CDR3: TGTGCCAGCAGCTTAGGGAAGGGGGCGGGCACAGATACGCAGTATTTT.

This chain links TRBV7-3 with TRBJ2-3; perhaps TRBD2 as D (6 bases). The CDR3 has 15 residues. The V end lost 1 base, the J end lost 3 bases, and 11 bases lay between the germline ends. Looked up from germline, CDR1 is SGHTA and CDR2 is FQGTGA. The CDR3 sequence: CASSLSGGTTDTQYF. CDR3 in DNA: TGTGCCAGCAGCTTAAGTGGCGGGACGACAGATACGCAGTATTTT.

J is TRBJ2-1 and V is TRBV7-2; D is undetermined. This CDR3 comprises 16 residues. Trimming left V 2 bases short and J 2 bases short, with 13 bases between. In germline, CDR1 is SGHTA, CDR2 FQGNSA. In nucleotides, the CDR3 is TGTGCCAGCAGCTTACTTACCAGTCCCCCCTACAATGAGCAGTTCTTC. It encodes CASSLLTSPPYNEQFF.

The chain links TRBV4-1 to TRBJ1-2, with D unresolved. Trimming took off 0 bases at V and 4 bases at J, with 3 bases between the two ends. Germline CDR1 is MGHRA and CDR2 is YSYEKL. This CDR3 is 12 amino acids long. The DNA for the CDR3 is TGCGCCAGCAGCCAAGAGTTCTATGGCTACACCTTC. Translating it yields CASSQEFYGYTF.

This chain uses TRBV6-6 with TRBJ2-7; 8 nucleotides agree with TRBD1. This CDR3 comprises 15 residues. Per germline, CDR1 MNHNY and CDR2 SVGAGI (reference sequence). V lost 0 bases to trimming and J lost 5 bases; unmatched junction nucleotides: 6. In DNA form, the CDR3 reads TGTGCCAGCAGTTACTCCGACAGGGGAGGCAACGAGCAGTACTTC. Encoded protein: CASSYSDRGGNEQYF.

With respect to this clone: The junction differs from germline at one of its ends, possibly a read error. Other DNA sequences in the same sample also yield this CDR3. The chain has TRBV11-2 and TRBJ1-1; D not certain. CDR3 length equals 14 residues. From germline, CDR1 is SGHAT and CDR2 FQNNGV. The CDR3 DNA sequence: TGTGCCAGCGCGCTCCTGGGGAGGAGCACTGAAGCCTTCTTT. Its protein product is CASALLGRSTEAFF.

The chain uses TRBV6-5 and TRBJ2-5; 7 positions match TRBD2. Looked up from germline, CDR1 is MNHEY and CDR2 is SVGAGI. The CDR3 loop spans 12 amino acids. V was clipped by 7 bases and J by 7 bases; unmatched bases: 6. In DNA, the CDR3 is TGTGCCAGCATCGCCAGGGAGGGGACCCAGTACTTC. Translation: CASIAREGTQYF.

J is TRBJ2-7 and V is TRBV11-1; 7 nucleotides match TRBD2. V was pared by 5 bases and J by 2 bases, with 12 bases of the junction left unmatched. The CDR3 covers 16 residues. The germline gives CDR1 SGHAT, CDR2 FQDESV (reference sequence). The CDR3 DNA reads TGTGCCAGCAGCCCCCACTTGGCGGGAGCGACCTACGAGCAGTACTTC. It translates to CASSPHLAGATYEQYF. Variable domain in full (rest from reference TRBV11-1 and TRBJ2-7): EAEVAQSPRYKITEKSQAVAFWCDPISGHATLYWYRQILGQGPELLVQFQDESVVDDSQLPKDRFSAERLKGVDSTLKIQPAELGDSAMYLCASSPHLAGATYEQYFGPGTRLTVT.

This chain uses TRBV23-1 with TRBJ2-4; 7 nucleotides align to TRBD1. TRBV23-1 is sorted into the ORF group, with uncertain function. Trimming removed 4 bases from V and 6 bases from J; junction bases left unmatched: 12. This CDR3 has 16 residues. In DNA form, the CDR3 reads TGCGCCAGCAGTCCCCCGAGGGGGCATTTGGTAAACATTCAGTACTTC. It is translated as CASSPPRGHLVNIQYF.

This chain joins TRBV19 and TRBJ2-7; possibly TRBD1 or TRBD2 for D (6 bases each). Germline lookup yields CDR1 LNHDA and CDR2 SQIVND (reference sequence). With 3 bases removed from V and 5 bases from J, the gap between germline ends came to 20 bases. CDR3 size: 16 residues. CDR3 amino acids: CASSMGPVGGRNEQYF. Here the CDR3 DNA reads TGTGCCAGTAGTATGGGGCCCGTTGGGGGGCGCAACGAGCAGTACTTC. The full variable domain, rest sourced from reference TRBV19 and TRBJ2-7, is DGGITQSPKYLFRKEGQNVTLSCEQNLNHDAMYWYRQDPGQGLRLIYYSQIVNDFQKGDIAEGYSVSREKKESFPLTVTSAQKNPTAFYLCASSMGPVGGRNEQYFGPGTRLTVT.